Listed below are T cell receptor beta chains from one sample, sequenced in a study of blood T cell repertoires in COVID-19. Assay: immunoSEQ multiplex PCR; the TCRdb copy retains only in-frame clones and omits some. The table shows 190,000 or so clones, with roughly 90% occurring only once. Sequencing was carried out using PBMCs or T cells enriched from blood (not recorded which). These receptors were taken from a woman under 30 who had recovered from COVID-19. Both conserved end residues are trimmed from each CDR3.

V gene	CDR3 protein
TRBV2	ASSILAGGRNEQF
TRBV30	AWTTSGVYEQY
TRBV6-5	ASSSAVRSEAF
TRBV6-1	ASSEKPVGQPQH
TRBV6-1	ASSVLPGQGTYEQY
TRBV19	ASRRQGALAPLH
TRBV28	ASKPGQVDTGELF
TRBV28	ASSPPWPRNYEQY
TRBV5-1	ASSLGPRTGQPHEQY
TRBV13	ASSFRGVYTGELF
TRBV6-5	ASSYEAGVFGYT
TRBV11-1	ASSARTGSTDTQY
TRBV30	AWVQGPGNTIY
TRBV4-1	ASSRTTGRAETQY
TRBV10-3	AIGVGGDYGYT
TRBV6-5	ASRRGQRVSPLH
TRBV4-2	ASSQDYYNEQF
TRBV10-3	ASEGQNNMNTEAF
TRBV19	ASTYQGSGNTIY
TRBV6-1	ASSEGGGYNSPLH
TRBV4-1	ASSLLLGGVGTDTQY
TRBV27	ASSFIGDREIRETQY
TRBV28	ASEPGRGRTQPQH
TRBV30	AWSPRDRGTDEAF
TRBV2	ALGGDTGELF
TRBV5-4	ASSRTGTGANYNEQF
TRBV12-3/TRBV12-4	ASSRGQNGYT
TRBV5-6	ASSLRQGNGYT
TRBV9	ASSGENRGTSTQY
TRBV28	ASSQGRSTEAF
TRBV5-1	ASSLSPSSGANVLT
TRBV19	AAAPQGGYEKLF
TRBV28	ASSYLAGVSYNEQF